This entry lists 3 T cell receptor beta chains sequenced from one sample in a study of T cells in Graves' hyperthyroidism and ophthalmopathy. The source material, RNA transcripts, was used to amplify TCR beta CDR3 regions. The HTBI set primed first-round TCR CDR3 RT-PCR. TCRdb called the multiplex PCR reads again in MiXCR, with one record for every CDR3 protein. Found here are around 300,000 distinct CDR3 sequences, roughly 14% of them singletons; the top ten hold approximately 25%. The sequenced material came from blood. Receptors originate from a woman in her twenties or thirties with Graves' hyperthyroidism.

In its sample, this clonotype was seen many times. This chain connects TRBV27 to TRBJ1-2, with D hard to call. Germline V gives CDR1 MNHEY, CDR2 SMNVEV (reference sequence). V lost 6 bases to trimming and J lost 8 bases, with 16 bases between them. The CDR3 runs to 13 residues. CDR3 bases: TGTGCCAGCAGCACGGACGGCCTCGGGGGCTACACCTTC. Protein product: CASSTDGLGGYTF.

This clonotype was seen repeatedly, ten times or more. The chain carries TRBV29-1 and TRBJ2-7; D perhaps matches TRBD1 (5 bases). V dropped 8 bases and J dropped 2 bases, with 13 bases sitting between them. This CDR3 comprises 12 residues. The germline CDR1 and CDR2 sequences are SQVTM and ANQGSEA. CDR3 sequence reads: CSHTTAAYEQYF. In DNA, the CDR3 is TGCAGCCACACGACAGCAGCCTACGAGCAGTACTTC.

A single count supports this clonotype. Germline and junction disagree at one end, which may indicate a read error. The V and J genes are TRBV15 and TRBJ2-2; TRBD2 matches 11 bases. Germline values: CDR1 LNHNV, CDR2 YYDKDF (reference sequence). This CDR3 region has 14 residues. The chain's CDR3 is CATTLAGDTGELFF. CDR3 in DNA: TGTGCTACCACACTAGCGGGAGACACCGGGGAGCTGTTTTTT. The complete variable domain, with remaining parts taken from reference TRBV15 and TRBJ2-2, reads DAMVIQNPRYQVTQFGKPVTLSCSQTLNHNVMYWYQQKSSQAPKLLFHYYDKDFNNEADTPDNFQSRRPNTSFCFLDIRSPGLGDTAMYLCATTLAGDTGELFFGEGSRLTVL.